This TCR beta chain was sequenced during a study of regulatory T cells in long-lasting Graves disease (dated by TCRdb to 2020 to 2022). About the full investigation: Antithyroid drugs had been taken for less than 3 months by newly diagnosed Graves' disease patients. Patients with persistent Graves' disease were compared with patients with newly diagnosed Graves' disease using TCR sequencing and RNA sequencing of peripheral blood. The study took place in China and was registered as a clinical trial. A total of about 33 samples underwent TCR sequencing, from 13 patients with persistent Graves' disease and some 20 patients with newly diagnosed Graves' disease. Overall results and qualifications from the work: More public clonotypes were shared among persistent patients (under 3,000) than among newly diagnosed patients (roughly 1,000). As a limitation, the authors acknowledged that the small sample size may reduce accuracy. Compared with newly diagnosed patients, patients with persistent Graves' disease had lower TCR Shannon entropy and fewer highly expanded clones, which suggests clonal expansion. The study examined only peripheral blood because the primary lesion, thyroid tissue, could not be accessed. Sequencing and analysis were restricted to the TCR beta chain. TRBV28, TRBJ1-2 and TRBJ2-5 were preferentially used in persistent disease, while TRBV20-1 and TRBJ2-1 were favored in newly diagnosed disease.

The sample's time point label, decoded: newly diagnosed GD, antithyroid drugs for less than 3 months. RNA was extracted from PBMCs in TRIzol for both TCR sequencing and RNA sequencing. The diagnosis of Graves' disease was made according to American Thyroid Association guidelines. Patients for the study were recruited at an endocrinology department in Xi'an, China. Each patient gave 9 to 10 milliliters of peripheral blood, collected in an EDTA anticoagulant tube. PBMCs were isolated by Ficoll Paque Plus density gradient separation without further T cell sorting. An Agilent 2100 Bioanalyzer and agarose gel were used to assess RNA quality, and a NanoDrop 2000 was used to measure RNA concentration. Points on this clonotype: There is no known antigen for this receptor. No much larger clonotype is one base removed from it; base qualities were not supplied.

The germline V gene (reference sequence) gives CDR1 as LNHNV and CDR2 as YYDKDF. The CDR3 numbers 16 residues from cysteine through phenylalanine. Left in the record is the CDR3 DNA by itself, 48 bases read in frame from the first base. V is pruned by 0 bases and J by 4 bases, leaving 5 bases of the junction without a gene match. The library was built by means of multiplex PCR. The instrument was an Illumina HiSeq 4000. TCR beta libraries were built with iRepertoire HTBI primers and Arm-PCR amplification of CDR3 regions. Before sequencing, the PCR products underwent gel purification. On the study's bioinformatics: Across samples, some 62 TRBV and 12 to 15 TRBJ segments were identified and used for gene usage analysis of CDR3 amino acid clonotypes. COPE and FqMerger were used to merge filtered high-quality paired reads into contigs. BLAST was used to align contigs to IMGT TRBV, TRBD and TRBJ reference genes, and CDR3 was defined according to IMGT. Any clonotype with a frequency above 0.1% was classified as a highly expanded clone. Shannon entropy was used to measure repertoire diversity, and the Gini coefficient was used to measure V-J evenness. A clonotype found in more than one individual was treated as public. In-frame beta chains were kept once TCRdb had trimmed the public reads at Q25 with fastp and called clones with MiXCR. Rows merge per CDR3 protein into single entries with the most common DNA and genes. Here the V and J calls rest on TCRdb's processing, not on the authors' analysis. The sample has about 610,000 distinct CDR3 sequences on record, 15% to 20% of them singletons. The top ten hold more than 10% of the sample.

The data also belong to a second study, concerning T cells in Graves' hyperthyroidism and ophthalmopathy. Per the second study: Graves' hyperthyroidism was defined as stable when no progression to ophthalmopathy occurred over 18 months of follow-up. Hyperthyroidism patients were aged 18 to 65 years and newly diagnosed, with disease duration of less than 2 months. The study excluded patients with uncontrolled infections, other autoimmune diseases, pregnancy or lactation. Diagnoses relied on clinical symptoms, serum thyroxine and TRAb, thyroid ultrasound and orbital computed tomography. A first-round RT-PCR of the TCR CDR3 used the HTBI primer set with the Qiagen OneStep RT-PCR kit. Blood samples also contained most of the expanded thyroid clonotypes (frequency above 0.001), which suggests that blood repertoires may reflect thyroid immune responses. Ophthalmopathy was separated from stable hyperthyroidism by a 13 V-J signature model, with just over 85% sensitivity and 81% to 82% specificity obtained in cross-validation and 80%/75% obtained in testing. In validation, progression to ophthalmopathy was predicted by the model with about 70% sensitivity and about 72% specificity, a median of approximately 6.5 months before onset. To identify distinguishing TCR V-J signatures, a discovery cohort of around 100 patients was used, comprising 43 with Graves' ophthalmopathy and some 60 with stable Graves' hyperthyroidism. Prospective prediction of ophthalmopathy was tested in an independent validation cohort consisting of some 20 hyperthyroidism patients and some 15 patients who later progressed to ophthalmopathy. The 100 discovery patients were randomly split 7:3 into training and test sets. Thyroid tissue and blood T-cell repertoires from roughly six Graves' hyperthyroidism patients were also compared in the study. Once sampling was done, hyperthyroidism patients were given methimazole at a starting dose of 30 mg daily, whereas ophthalmopathy patients were given high-dose intravenous methylprednisolone. Libraries were constructed in a second round of multiplex PCR, after which size selection and purification were performed. The libraries were sequenced on an Illumina HiSeq2000 using paired-end 100 bp reads. SOAPnuke was used to process the raw data, removing reads that contained adapters or uncalled bases, had a mean Phred below 15, or lacked an exact match to the constant primer or identifier. High-quality paired reads were merged using COPE v1.2.5, and each unique nucleotide sequence was defined as a clonotype. Clonotypes were aligned to IMGT TRBV, TRBD and TRBJ reference segments using MiTCR v1.1. Only V-J combinations with frequency above 0.0001, covering 99% to 99.2% of repertoires, were analysed. A TCS score was defined as the ratio between F50 (clonal expansion) and ExV (chaos), using BLOSUM62-based TCRdist between CDR3 peptides within each V-J. Welch's t-statistics and random forest reduced fewer than 600 V-J features to about 13, which were used in a naive Bayes classifier (R e1071). Sample size was not statistically predetermined, and blinding of investigators to group allocation was not performed. According to the paper, TCR Vbeta CDR3 sequencing was carried out on some 130 peripheral blood samples, which came from over 40 ophthalmopathy, under 85 hyperthyroidism and approximately 17 progressor patients.

Sequences were derived from peripheral blood mononuclear cells (PBMCs), sampled at new diagnosis, from a patient treated with antithyroid drugs. Here the chain combines TRBV15 and TRBJ2-5; 10 nucleotides in the junction match TRBD1. This TCR was sampled from a man aged 18 to 35 with Graves disease. Donor details come from another sample of the same person, matched by shared clones. The CDR3 region: CATSRDPGQGRETQYF. The nucleotide sequence reads as follows: TGTGCCACCAGCAGAGATCCGGGACAGGGGAGAGAGACCCAGTACTTC. The variable domain in full, with residues beyond the CDR3 obtained from the reference TRBV15 and TRBJ2-5 genes, is DAMVIQNPRYQVTQFGKPVTLSCSQTLNHNVMYWYQQKSSQAPKLLFHYYDKDFNNEADTPDNFQSRRPNTSFCFLDIRSPGLGDTAMYLCATSRDPGQGRETQYFGPGTRLLVL.